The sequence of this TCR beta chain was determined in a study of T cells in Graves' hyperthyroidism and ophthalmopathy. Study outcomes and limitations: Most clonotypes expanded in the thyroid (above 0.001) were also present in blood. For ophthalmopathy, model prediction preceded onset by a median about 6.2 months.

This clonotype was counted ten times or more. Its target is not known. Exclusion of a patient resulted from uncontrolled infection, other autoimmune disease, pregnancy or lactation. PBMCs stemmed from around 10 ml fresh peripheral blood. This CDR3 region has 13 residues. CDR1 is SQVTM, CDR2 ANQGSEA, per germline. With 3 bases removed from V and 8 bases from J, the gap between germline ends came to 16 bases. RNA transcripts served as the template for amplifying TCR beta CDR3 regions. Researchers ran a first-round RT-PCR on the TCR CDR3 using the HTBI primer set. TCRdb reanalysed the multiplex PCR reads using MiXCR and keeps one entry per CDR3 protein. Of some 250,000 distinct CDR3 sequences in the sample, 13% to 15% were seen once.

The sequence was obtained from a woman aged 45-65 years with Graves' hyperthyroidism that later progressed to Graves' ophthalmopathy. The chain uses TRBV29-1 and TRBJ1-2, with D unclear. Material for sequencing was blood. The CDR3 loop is CSVENKRWKGYTF. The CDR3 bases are TGCAGCGTTGAGAACAAACGTTGGAAGGGCTACACCTTC.